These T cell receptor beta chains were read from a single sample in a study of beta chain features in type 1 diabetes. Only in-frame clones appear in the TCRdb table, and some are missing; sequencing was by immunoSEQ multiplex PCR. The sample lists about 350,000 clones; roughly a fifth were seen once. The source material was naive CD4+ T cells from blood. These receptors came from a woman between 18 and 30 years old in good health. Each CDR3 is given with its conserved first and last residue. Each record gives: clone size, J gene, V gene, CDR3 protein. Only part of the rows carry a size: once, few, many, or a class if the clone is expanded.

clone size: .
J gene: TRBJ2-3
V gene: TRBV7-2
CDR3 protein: CASSPGRSTDTQYF

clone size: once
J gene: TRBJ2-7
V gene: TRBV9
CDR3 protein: CASSVAPSSYEQYF

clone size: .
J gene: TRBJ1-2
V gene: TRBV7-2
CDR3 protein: CASSSRTGVDYGYTF

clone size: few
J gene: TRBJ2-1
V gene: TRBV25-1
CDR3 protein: CASSDLNEQFF

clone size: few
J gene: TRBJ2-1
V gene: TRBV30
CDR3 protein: CAWRAPPGSGRVVVDEQFF

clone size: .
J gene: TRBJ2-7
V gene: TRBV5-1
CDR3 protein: CASSSQGVYEQYF

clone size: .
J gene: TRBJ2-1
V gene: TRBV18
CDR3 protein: CASSRGLAGRAYNEQFF

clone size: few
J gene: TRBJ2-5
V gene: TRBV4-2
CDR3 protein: CASSQGLAAHWETQYF

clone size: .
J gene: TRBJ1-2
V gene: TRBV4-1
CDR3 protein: CASSQELATGPYGYTF

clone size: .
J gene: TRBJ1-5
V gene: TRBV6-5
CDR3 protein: CASSETVSKPQHF

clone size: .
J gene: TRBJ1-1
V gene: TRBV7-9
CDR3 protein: CASSWVQGGEAFF

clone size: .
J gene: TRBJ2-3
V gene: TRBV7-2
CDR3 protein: CASSSYPVSSGGVGTQYF

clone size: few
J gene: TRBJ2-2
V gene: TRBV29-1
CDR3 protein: CSALGLRNTGELFF

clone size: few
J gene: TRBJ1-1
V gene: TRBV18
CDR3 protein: CASSPSTGRETEAFF

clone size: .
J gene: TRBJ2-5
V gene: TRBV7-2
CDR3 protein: CASSFAGTNGETQYF

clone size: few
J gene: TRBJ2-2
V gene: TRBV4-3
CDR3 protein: CASSQEGGTGELFF

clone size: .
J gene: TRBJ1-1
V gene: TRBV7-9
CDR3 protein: CASSRSMGQGNTEAFF

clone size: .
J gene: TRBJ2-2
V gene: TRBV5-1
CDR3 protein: CASSLADSGTPGELFF

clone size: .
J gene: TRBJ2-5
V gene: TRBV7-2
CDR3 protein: CASSVAGTPQETQYF

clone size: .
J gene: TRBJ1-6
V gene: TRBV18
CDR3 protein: CASSPYETDNSPLHF

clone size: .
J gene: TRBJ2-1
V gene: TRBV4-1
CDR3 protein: CASSQDEAGGYNEQFF

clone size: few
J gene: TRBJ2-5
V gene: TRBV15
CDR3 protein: CATSTGRKTQYF

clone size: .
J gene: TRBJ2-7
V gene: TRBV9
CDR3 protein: CASSPRTGTYEQYF

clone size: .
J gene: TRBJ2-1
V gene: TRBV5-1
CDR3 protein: CASSLWGDSYNEQFF

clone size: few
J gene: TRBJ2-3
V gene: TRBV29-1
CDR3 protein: CSVMTSGRSDTQYF

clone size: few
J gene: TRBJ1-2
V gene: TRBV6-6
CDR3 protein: CASSPGQYYGYTF

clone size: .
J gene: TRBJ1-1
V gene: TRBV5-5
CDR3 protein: CASSSYLAALEAFF

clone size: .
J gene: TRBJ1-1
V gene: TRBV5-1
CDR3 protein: CASSIGTASMNTEAFF

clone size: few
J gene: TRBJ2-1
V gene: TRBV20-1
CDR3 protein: CSAGGRNEQFF

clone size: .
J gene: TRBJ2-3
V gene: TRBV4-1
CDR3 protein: CATRLAGGDTQYF

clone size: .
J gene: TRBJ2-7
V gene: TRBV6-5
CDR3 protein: CASSWDRGSNEQYF

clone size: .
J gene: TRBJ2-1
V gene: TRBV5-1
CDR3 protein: CASSFGGNNEQFF

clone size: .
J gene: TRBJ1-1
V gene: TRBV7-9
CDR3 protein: CASSVTGAEAFF

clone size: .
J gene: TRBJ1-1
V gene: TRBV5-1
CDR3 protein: CASSLVRDTEAFF

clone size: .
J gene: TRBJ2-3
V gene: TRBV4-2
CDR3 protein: CASSQMGGGLSDTQYF

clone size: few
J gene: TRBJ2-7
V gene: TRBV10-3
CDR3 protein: CAIRMGQTYEQYF

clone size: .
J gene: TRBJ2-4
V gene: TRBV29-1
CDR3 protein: CSGGGTSGRKNIQYF

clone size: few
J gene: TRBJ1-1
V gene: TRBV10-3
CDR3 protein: CAIRGGIWTEAFF

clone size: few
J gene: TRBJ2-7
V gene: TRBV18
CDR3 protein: CASSPGQGSRDEQYF

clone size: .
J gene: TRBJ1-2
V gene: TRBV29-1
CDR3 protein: CSVVGQGHGYTF

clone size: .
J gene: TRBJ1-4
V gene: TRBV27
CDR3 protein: CASSLGGGNEKLFF

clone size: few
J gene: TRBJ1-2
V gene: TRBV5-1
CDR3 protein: CASSFDRVAYGYTF

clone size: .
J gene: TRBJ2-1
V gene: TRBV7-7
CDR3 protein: CASSRTSGDNEQFF

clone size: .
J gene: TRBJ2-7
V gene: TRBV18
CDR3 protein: CASSRTSGRSDEQYF

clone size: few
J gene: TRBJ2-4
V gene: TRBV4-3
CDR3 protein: CASSQVLSVAKNIQYF

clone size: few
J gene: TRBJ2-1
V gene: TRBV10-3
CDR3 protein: CAISDTGTSGTYNEQFF

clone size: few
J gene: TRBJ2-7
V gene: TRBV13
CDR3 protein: CASSLGRPIYEQYF

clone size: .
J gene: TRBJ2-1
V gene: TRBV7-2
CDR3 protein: CASNLQVDEQFF

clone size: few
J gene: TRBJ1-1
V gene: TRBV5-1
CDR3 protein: CASSPEQGNTEAFF

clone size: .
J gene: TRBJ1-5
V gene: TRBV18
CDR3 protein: CASSPRRVLAPQPQHF

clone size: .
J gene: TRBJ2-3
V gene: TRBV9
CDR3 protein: CASSVGGAGPRDTQYF

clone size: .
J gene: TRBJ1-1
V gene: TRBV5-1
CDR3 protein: CASSPGQRNTEAFF

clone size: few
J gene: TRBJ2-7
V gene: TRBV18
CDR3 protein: CASSQQGPYEQYF